This T cell receptor beta chain comes out of a study of blood T cell repertoires in COVID-19. About the study: T cells, B-cell-depleted T cells, or PBMCs provided the cDNA or gDNA that served as material.

In the original workflow: By means of reference gene primer amplification, nucleated cell counts were estimated. Data came from immunoSEQ multiplex PCR; TCRdb stores just in-frame clones and leaves some out. D and trimming were read from the DNA, whereas the V and J calls and clone size are those reported in that table. This sample yields about 250,000 clones, of which roughly four fifths are seen a single time; around 3.5% belongs to the top ten. The age range of participants was about 18 to 95 years, with residence in about two dozen US areas. Within 2 weeks before study entry, exposed participants met a COVID-19 case. The sequence derives from a woman between 35 and 50 years old who had been exposed to COVID-19. Sequencing used PBMCs or T cells enriched from blood (not recorded which).

The CDR3 coding sequence is TGTGCCAGCAGCTATGGACTTAGCACAGATACGCAGTATTTT. Translation gives CASSYGLSTDTQYF. V gene TRBV27 combines with J gene TRBJ2-3; maybe TRBD2 (5 bases). V was trimmed by 6 bases and J by 0 bases, leaving 10 bases between them. The CDR3 loop spans 14 amino acids. The germline CDR1 and CDR2 sequences are MNHEY and SMNVEV (reference sequence).